The 13 T cell receptor beta chains reported below all come from one sample, sequenced in a study of beta chain features in type 1 diabetes. Study-wide results and caveats: All four CD4+ subsets from Type 1 diabetes patients carried moderately but significantly shorter TCRB CDR3s.

These receptors have no identified antigens. The investigators reverse transcribed all of the isolated RNA, so they sequenced expressed TCRB transcripts. TCRdb's table, derived via immunoSEQ multiplex PCR, lists solely in-frame clones and lacks some. The sample includes just under 150,000 clones, about 13% seen only once; the top ten take less than 1.5%. The source material was central memory CD4+ T cells from blood. These receptors all stem from a man between 18 and 35 years old with type 1 diabetes.

The chain carries TRBV10-3 and TRBJ2-1, with 7 bases lining up with TRBD1. V trimming: 6 bases; J trimming: 5 bases; junction bases outside the gene matches: 10. This CDR3 spans 15 amino acids. Germline V gene data show CDR1 as ENHRY and CDR2 as SYGVKD. The CDR3 region is CAISNPGQLNNEQFF. CDR3 nucleotide sequence: TGTGCCATCAGCAACCCGGGACAGCTTAACAATGAGCAGTTCTTC.

The chain uses TRBV20-1 and TRBJ1-5, with a weak D call TRBD1 (5 bases). From germline, CDR1 is DFQATT and CDR2 SNEGSKA (reference sequence). This CDR3 has 11 residues. V was pared by 7 bases and J by 2 bases, with 6 bases between. The CDR3 DNA sequence: TGCAGTGTCAGGGGCAATCAGCCCCAGCATTTT. It specifies CSVRGNQPQHF.

V and J are TRBV28 and TRBJ1-5; possible D gene TRBD1, 6 bases. The ends were cut back, 10 bases at V and 0 bases at J, with 10 bases in the middle. This CDR3 spans 13 amino acids. Germline-derived CDR1 and CDR2 are MDHEN and SYDVKM. Here the CDR3 DNA reads TGTGCCACCGGGGACAATAGCAATCAGCCCCAGCATTTT. This gives the protein CATGDNSNQPQHF.

This clone was counted between two and nine times. The chain uses TRBV15 and TRBJ2-1; D tentatively fits TRBD1 or TRBD2 (5 bases each). Germline values: CDR1 LNHNV, CDR2 YYDKDF (reference sequence). The CDR3 is 14 residues long. V lost 0 bases to trimming and J lost 10 bases, with 13 bases between them. The CDR3 sequence: CATSRDLSGSEQFF. DNA for the CDR3: TGTGCCACCAGCAGAGATCTATCAGGGAGCGAGCAGTTCTTC.

This clone has at least ten counts. This sequence joins TRBV29-1 and TRBJ1-5; D is uncertain. Trimming left V 4 bases short and J 4 bases short, with 11 bases between. This CDR3 region has 13 residues. Germline assignment: CDR1 SQVTM and CDR2 ANQGSEA. CDR3 DNA: TGCAGCGTTGTGGTGGGGAGAAATCAGCCCCAGCATTTT. Residues: CSVVVGRNQPQHF.

This chain uses TRBV2 with TRBJ2-2, with D perhaps given as TRBD1 or TRBD2 (5 bases each). Germline V gene data show CDR1 as SNHLY and CDR2 as FYNNEI. Trimming stripped 6 bases from V and 2 bases from J, with 7 bases between. The CDR3 extends over 13 amino acids. The CDR3 DNA reads TGTGCCAGCAGCCGGGACAACACCGGGGAGCTGTTTTTT. It encodes CASSRDNTGELFF.

This chain joins TRBV7-6 and TRBJ2-5; TRBD2 matches 11 bases. The junction had 5 bases not matched to a gene; V was cut back by 3 bases and J by 5 bases. This CDR3 spans 15 amino acids. Germline CDR1 is SGHVS and CDR2 is FNYEAQ. CDR3 DNA sequence: TGTGCCAGCAGCTTTCTTAGCGGGGGGGCGGAGACCCAGTACTTC. Amino acid sequence: CASSFLSGGAETQYF.

This clone was detected only a few times. The chain joins TRBV30 to TRBJ1-5; 8 bases map to TRBD1. Trimming cost V 7 bases and J 3 bases; bases outside gene matches: 8. The CDR3 loop spans 14 amino acids. The germline CDR1 and CDR2 sequences are GTSNPN and SVGIG (reference sequence). The CDR3: CASGGQADNQPQHF. The CDR3 DNA sequence: TGTGCCTCGGGGGGACAGGCGGACAATCAGCCCCAGCATTTT.

CDR3 nucleotide sequence: TGTGCCACCGCCAGCAGCTGGATGGGCGGGACAGATACGCAGTATTTT. Translation: CATASSWMGGTDTQYF. The rearrangement uses TRBV7-9 and TRBJ2-3; D possibly corresponds to TRBD2 (5 bases). Germline lookup yields CDR1 SEHNR and CDR2 FQNEAQ (reference sequence). V was trimmed by 10 bases and J by 3 bases, leaving 23 bases between them. The CDR3 covers 16 residues.

The chain combines TRBV6-6 with TRBJ2-3; 7 nucleotides agree with TRBD1. With V trimmed by 6 bases and J by 2 bases, 8 bases remained unmatched. The germline V gene has CDR1 MNHNY and CDR2 SVGAGI (reference sequence). There are 15 residues in the CDR3. For the CDR3, the DNA is TGTGCCAGCAGCCACCAGGGACAGTTCACAGATACGCAGTATTTT. It specifies CASSHQGQFTDTQYF.

The chain has TRBV5-1 and TRBJ1-2; D gene uncertain. V lost 0 bases to trimming and J lost 6 bases, with 15 bases between them. Germline V CDR1 and CDR2: SGHRS, YFSETQ. The CDR3 is made up of 15 amino acids. The CDR3 DNA is TGCGCCAGCAGCTTGGCCTTAGGATGGGGTGATGGCTACACCTTC. It is translated as CASSLALGWGDGYTF.

This clone appeared many times. Other nucleotide sequences from this sample produce the same CDR3. CDR3 nucleotides: TGTGCCTGGGCAGGGGATAGCAATCAGCCCCAGCATTTT. Amino acid sequence: CAWAGDSNQPQHF. The J gene is TRBJ1-5, the V gene TRBV30, with D perhaps matching TRBD1 (6 bases). CDR1 GTSNPN and CDR2 SVGIG come from the germline V gene (reference sequence). The CDR3 extends over 13 amino acids. V shed 5 bases and J shed 0 bases, with 8 bases lying between them.

The J gene is TRBJ1-1, the V gene TRBV2, with D maybe TRBD1 (5 bases). Germline CDR1 is SNHLY and CDR2 is FYNNEI. The CDR3 sequence is 13 residues long. V dropped 6 bases and J dropped 11 bases, with 19 bases sitting between them. The CDR3: CASSEGRDGRAFF. The DNA of the CDR3 is TGTGCCAGCAGCGAGGGACGGGACGGAAGGGCTTTCTTT. The whole variable domain, remainder taken from reference TRBV2 and TRBJ1-1, is EPEVTQTPSHQVTQMGQEVILRCVPISNHLYFYWYRQILGQKVEFLVSFYNNEISEKSEIFDDQFSVERPDGSNFTLKIRSTKLEDSAMYFCASSEGRDGRAFFGQGTRLTVV.